This TCR beta chain was identified during a study of beta chain bispecific antibodies for T cell cancers (dated by TCRdb to about 2021). With respect to the entire study: Healthy donor T cells were cocultured with T cell leukemia lines and bispecific antibodies, and TRBV sequencing of the surviving cells was then used to measure how much each TRBV family was depleted. Surface TRBV12 (TRBV12-3) was expressed by Jurkat cells, and surface TRBV5-5 was expressed by HPB-ALL cells. The research as a whole found: Cross-reactivity of the anti-TRBV5-5 antibody with TRBV5-6 was attributed to high sequence similarity between the two genes. Each sequenced sample mixed leukemia cell line cells with normal T cells, and most targeted TRBV signal came from the leukemia cells rather than normal T cells.

Libraries incorporated unique molecular identifier barcodes, which were used to quantify clonotypes. Qiagen AllPrep DNA/RNA Micro kits were used to isolate total RNA, and an Agilent TapeStation was used to check RNA quality. TCR beta libraries were built by 5' RACE: cDNA synthesis followed by two PCR steps using TCR beta constant-region gene-specific primers. Sequencing of the TCR beta libraries was done on an Illumina MiSeq platform. Regarding the original processing steps: MIGEC, MiXCR and VDJtools were used for read processing. Clonotype frequency was computed as the clonotype's share of unique molecular identifiers among all unique molecular identifiers in the sample. Any TRBV gene that IMGT lists as a pseudogene or open reading frame, and is therefore nonfunctional, such as TRBV1, TRBV12-1 and TRBV21, was left out. Using fastp at Q25 and MiXCR, TCRdb reprocessed the public reads and kept productive beta chains. When rows share a CDR3 protein, they turn into one entry using the most common DNA and genes. The authors' filters were not applied to this entry. The sample table holds 15,000 to 20,000 distinct CDR3 sequences, of which roughly 1.9% were seen once. The ten biggest clones cover 6.9% of the sample.

At least ten counts were recorded for this clonotype. This receptor's antigen is unknown. The CDR3 carries no conserved terminal phenylalanine or tryptophan, so it likely arises from a read error. T cells were expanded from blood mononuclear cells for 3 to 4 days with either the anti-CD3 antibody OKT3 or CD3/CD28 Dynabeads. Expanded T cells were maintained in RPMI 1640 supplemented with roughly 9.2% fetal bovine serum, recombinant human IL-2 (100 IU/ml) and IL-7 (roughly 5.1 ng/ml). For cocultures, approximately 50,000 normal T cells were combined with approximately 50,000 target cells and bispecific antibody in around 100 ul and incubated for roughly 17 hours at 37 degrees C. Each bispecific antibody was composed of two single-chain variable fragments, which were expressed in a single-chain diabody format with a His tag. Effector T cells were obtained from healthy human donors, and peripheral blood mononuclear cells were isolated from leukapheresis samples by Ficoll density gradient centrifugation.

Trimming removed 2 bases from V and 4 bases from J, leaving 15 bases between the germline ends. The CDR3 spans 14 residues, counting both ends. Kept here is only the CDR3 DNA, which spans 42 bases and is read in frame from base 1. CDR1 DFQATT and CDR2 SNEGSKA are derived from the germline V gene (reference sequence). This TCR derives from a human donor in good health. Some clones in this sample may be carry-over from other donors' samples. The rearranged segments are TRBV20-1 and TRBJ2-7; TRBD2 is a weak D gene call, 5 bases matching. Sequencing was performed on healthy donor T cells cultured with leukemia cells. The DNA sequence follows: TGCAGTGCTAGACCGGCGCACCGGGAATACGAGCAGTACCTC. Translated, this is CSARPAHREYEQYL.